This T cell receptor beta chain derives from a study of OX40 agonist ivuxolimab in advanced cancers. Study observations and caveats: Patients with a partial response at 0.1-3.0 mg/kg had among the lowest clonal expansion.

In its sample, this clone ranks as medium-sized. As yet, its antigen is unknown. Other DNA sequences within the sample encode an identical CDR3. With 0 bases removed from V and 1 base from J, the gap between germline ends came to 4 bases. The CDR3 is made up of 13 amino acids. CDR1 and CDR2 (germline): SGHRS, YFSETQ. The table came from immunoSEQ multiplex PCR; TCRdb's copy has only in-frame clones and leaves some out. Found here are roughly 63,000 clones, about 91% of them singletons; the top ten hold around 12%. The clonotype was recovered from an adult with an advanced solid tumor such as melanoma, head and neck, liver or kidney cancer. The chain couples TRBV5-1 to TRBJ1-1, with no clear D. The specimen comprised CD4+ or CD8+ T cells sorted from blood, sampled in a trial of the OX40 agonist ivuxolimab. The CDR3 DNA reads as TGCGCCAGCAGCTTGGGAGGGAACACTGAAGCTTTCTTT. This translates into CASSLGGNTEAFF.